The clone carrying this T cell receptor (beta chain) was seen a few times. The data originate from a study of early T cells in non-severe SARS-CoV-2 infection. Whole-study context: Whole-blood bulk RNA, unsorted, was sequenced, and chains were unpaired.

CDR3 length: 13 residues. Germline CDR1 and CDR2: SQVTM and ANQGSEA. The V and J ends lost 4 bases and 2 bases respectively, with 9 bases between them. From the 5' RACE reads, TCRdb called clonotypes with MiXCR, one entry per CDR3 protein. This table has around 84,000 distinct CDR3 sequences, approximately 15% appearing once. This chain connects TRBV29-1 to TRBJ2-1; possible D gene TRBD2, 7 bases. The sequence was obtained from an adult who was a healthcare worker with PCR-confirmed SARS-CoV-2 infection or an uninfected control (not recorded which). Sequenced: whole blood. Here the CDR3 reads CSVGGGAYNEQFF. As DNA, the CDR3 is TGCAGCGTTGGAGGGGGGGCCTACAATGAGCAGTTCTTC.